Listed below are T cell receptor beta chains from one sample, sequenced in a study of regulatory T cells in long-lasting Graves disease. TCRdb re-called the multiplex PCR reads through MiXCR, storing one row per CDR3 protein. The table lists about 560,000 distinct CDR3 sequences, about 15% of them singletons, with around 12% in the top ten. The same data also contributed to another study, on T cells in Graves' hyperthyroidism and ophthalmopathy.

Specimen: peripheral blood mononuclear cells (PBMCs), collected at new diagnosis, from a patient treated with antithyroid drugs. Receptors originate from a man in his late teens or twenties with Graves disease. CDR3s include the opening cysteine and the closing phenylalanine or tryptophan. The order of the fields is D gene, clone size, J gene, V gene, CDR3 DNA, CDR3 protein. D genes are given only for firm matches. The size entry gives once, few or many counts, or a class when the clone is expanded.

D: TRBD2
size: many
J: TRBJ2-2
V: TRBV11-2
DNA: TGTGCCAGCAGCTCCGGGACTAGCGGGAGAGGCACCGGGGAGCTGTTTTTT
CDR3: CASSSGTSGRGTGELFF

D: TRBD1
size: many
J: TRBJ1-1
V: TRBV5-1
DNA: TGCGCCAGCAGCGCGGGACAGGGGGCGCCCATCGGAGCTTTCTTT
CDR3: CASSAGQGAPIGAFF

D: .
size: once
J: TRBJ2-6
V: TRBV9
DNA: TGTGCCAGCAGCCCCCAGGGGGGCTTTGGTTCTGGGGCCAACGTCCTGACTTTC
CDR3: CASSPQGGFGSGANVLTF

D: TRBD1
size: few
J: TRBJ1-1
V: TRBV4-1
DNA: TGCGCCAGCAGCCATTCGAGGACAGGGGGGGAGCCTGAAGCTTTCTTT
CDR3: CASSHSRTGGEPEAFF

D: .
size: many
J: TRBJ2-3
V: TRBV15
DNA: TGTGCCACACGGCCAGGACAGCTAACAGATACGCAGTATTTT
CDR3: CATRPGQLTDTQYF

D: .
size: few
J: TRBJ2-1
V: TRBV27
DNA: TGTGCCAGCAGTTTATTAGGAACCTACAATGAGCAGTTCTTC
CDR3: CASSLLGTYNEQFF

D: .
size: many
J: TRBJ2-1
V: TRBV3-1
DNA: TGTGCCAGCAGCCACCGCTTGACGGGGAACGGGCTGGACAATGAGCAGTTCTTC
CDR3: CASSHRLTGNGLDNEQFF

D: .
size: many
J: TRBJ1-1
V: TRBV29-1
DNA: TGCAGCGGGAGCAGGGTACTCTGGGGCACTGAAGCTTTCTTT
CDR3: CSGSRVLWGTEAFF

D: TRBD2
size: many
J: TRBJ2-7
V: TRBV20-1
DNA: TGCAGTGCTAGAGGGACTAGCGGGAGGCCCTCCTACGAGCAGTACTTC
CDR3: CSARGTSGRPSYEQYF

D: .
size: many
J: TRBJ2-7
V: TRBV2
DNA: TGTGCCAGCAGGGACCTGGACGGAACCTACGAGCAGTACTTC
CDR3: CASRDLDGTYEQYF

D: TRBD2
size: many
J: TRBJ2-7
V: TRBV7-3
DNA: TGTGCCAGCAGCTTAGAAGCGGGAGGGTCCTACGAGCAGTACTTC
CDR3: CASSLEAGGSYEQYF

D: .
size: many
J: TRBJ2-4
V: TRBV19
DNA: TGTGCCAGTAGTGTGGATGCGGGGGCAGACATTCAGTACTTC
CDR3: CASSVDAGADIQYF